Following are 17 T cell receptor beta chains from one sample sequenced in a study of shared clonotypes between healthy human individuals (dated by TCRdb to 2020 to 2022). The library came from the immunoSEQ multiplex PCR assay. TCRdb limited this immuneACCESS table to in-frame rearrangements with V and J called. A share of clones is missing; checked studies link under half to unresolved V genes, and the rest is unexplained. Present in this sample are some 470,000 clones, over 65% of which were seen just once. The top ten clones comprise approximately 13% of the sample. Sequences were obtained from PBMCs. All receptors come from a woman between 40 and 50 years old in good health. Some clones in this sample may be carry-over from other donors' samples.

Here the CDR3 reads CASSSSGNNEQFF. The DNA of the CDR3 is TGTGCCAGCTCCTCTAGCGGGAACAATGAGCAGTTCTTC. V gene TRBV18 combines with J gene TRBJ2-1, with TRBD2 matching over 9 bases. The ends lost 6 bases at V and 5 bases at J; junction bases unmatched: 2. CDR1 and CDR2 from the germline V gene are KGHSH and LQKENI. CDR3 length: 13 amino acids. Full variable domain (remainder filled in from reference TRBV18 and TRBJ2-1): NAGVMQNPRHLVRRRGQEARLRCSPMKGHSHVYWYRQLPEEGLKFMVYLQKENIIDESGMPKERFSAEFPKEGPSILRIQQVVRGDSAAYFCASSSSGNNEQFFGPGTRLTVL.

Worth noting for this clone: A much larger clone is a single base away; this may be a read error. The chain combines TRBV30 with TRBJ1-1; D remains ambiguous. The length of the CDR3 is 12 residues. V gave up 4 bases and J gave up 1 base, with 7 bases separating them. Germline V lookup: CDR1 GTSNPN, CDR2 SVGIG (reference sequence). CDR3 in DNA: TGTGCCTGGAAGCCCTGGAACACTGAAGCTTTCTTT. Translated: CAWKPWNTEAFF.

The sample holds many counts of this clone. The chain employs TRBV28 and TRBJ2-3, with D possibly matching TRBD1 (6 bases). Trimming stripped 3 bases from V and 0 bases from J, with 13 bases between. Germline-derived CDR1 and CDR2 are MDHEN and SYDVKM. The CDR3 has 16 residues. Here the CDR3 DNA reads TGTGCCAGCAGTTTTTGGGGGCGGACAAGCACAGATACGCAGTATTTT. Its translation is CASSFWGRTSTDTQYF.

V is TRBV5-4 and J is TRBJ2-7, with 7 nucleotides matching TRBD2. Germline CDR1 and CDR2: SGHNT and YYREEE (reference sequence). CDR3 length equals 13 residues. The V and J ends lost 3 bases and 6 bases, in that order; junction bases with no gene match: 6. The CDR3 protein is CASSSGLDSEQYF. CDR3 nucleotide sequence: TGTGCCAGCAGCTCTGGACTAGACTCCGAGCAGTACTTC.

V is TRBV18 and J is TRBJ2-7; 10 bases align to TRBD1. The CDR3 runs 14 residues. Trimming took 3 bases from V and 6 from J; bases not matched to a gene: 5. Germline CDR1 and CDR2: KGHSH and LQKENI. The CDR3 sequence is CASSPTTGGFEQYF. CDR3 bases: TGTGCCAGCTCACCCACGACAGGGGGCTTCGAGCAGTACTTC.

V and J are TRBV30 and TRBJ2-3; either TRBD1 or TRBD2 may fit D (5 bases each). This CDR3 is 12 amino acids long. The germline gives CDR1 GTSNPN, CDR2 SVGIG (reference sequence). V was clipped by 5 bases and J by 4 bases, with 10 bases between them. CDR3 region: CAWQGEPDTQYF. The CDR3 region has the DNA TGTGCCTGGCAGGGAGAGCCAGATACGCAGTATTTT.

The gene calls are TRBV15 and TRBJ2-7; D possibly corresponds to TRBD2 (5 bases). With 2 bases removed from V and 6 bases from J, the gap between germline ends came to 17 bases. The CDR3 loop spans 15 amino acids. Per the germline V gene, CDR1 is LNHNV and CDR2 is YYDKDF (reference sequence). CDR3 loop: CATSRQYTGYSEQYF. DNA of the CDR3: TGTGCCACCAGCAGACAATATACGGGATATAGCGAGCAGTACTTC.

This chain joins TRBV4-2 and TRBJ2-1, with 14 bases fitting TRBD2. The CDR3 has 16 amino acids. J lost 8 bases, V lost 4 bases, and 7 bases had no gene match. Germline V gives CDR1 LGHNA, CDR2 YNFKEQ. CDR3 nucleotides: TGTGCCAGCAGCCTCCGGACTAGCGGGAGGTTCGATGAGCAGTTCTTC. Amino acid sequence: CASSLRTSGRFDEQFF.

The J gene is TRBJ2-1, the V gene TRBV15, with TRBD2 matching 11 bases. The junction had 11 bases not matched to a gene; V was cut back by 0 bases and J by 7 bases. The V gene's germline CDR1 is LNHNV and CDR2 YYDKDF (reference sequence). This CDR3 is 18 amino acids long. CDR3 amino acids: CATSRERFLAGGINEQFF. The DNA of the CDR3 is TGTGCCACCAGCAGAGAGAGGTTCCTAGCGGGAGGTATTAATGAGCAGTTCTTC. The full variable domain, rest sourced from reference TRBV15 and TRBJ2-1, is DAMVIQNPRYQVTQFGKPVTLSCSQTLNHNVMYWYQQKSSQAPKLLFHYYDKDFNNEADTPDNFQSRRPNTSFCFLDIRSPGLGDTAMYLCATSRERFLAGGINEQFFGPGTRLTVL.

This chain connects TRBV28 to TRBJ2-1; no reliable D call. In germline, CDR1 is MDHEN, CDR2 SYDVKM. This CDR3 is 14 amino acids long. The V end was cut by 5 bases, the J end by 6 bases, with 14 bases between. CDR3 in DNA: TGTGCCAGCAGTAACCGACGGGTTGGCAATGAGCAGTTCTTC. As protein: CASSNRRVGNEQFF.

The chain recombines TRBV5-6 with TRBJ2-3; 10 positions agree with TRBD2. This CDR3 is 16 amino acids long. V lost 4 bases and J lost 0; bases outside the gene matches: 5. Germline values: CDR1 SGHDT, CDR2 YYEEEE. The CDR3 reads CASSPTGLASTDTQYF. The CDR3 coding sequence is TGTGCCAGCAGCCCTACGGGACTAGCGAGCACAGATACGCAGTATTTT.

The rearrangement joins TRBV19 to TRBJ1-5; 9 bases are a match to TRBD1. J lost 11 bases, V lost 6 bases, and 8 bases had no gene match. Germline CDR1 LNHDA, CDR2 SQIVND (reference sequence). The CDR3 spans 13 residues. For the CDR3, the DNA is TGTGCCAGTAGACCGACAGGGGGTTCAGCCCAGCATTTT. This codes for CASRPTGGSAQHF.

About this clone: Other DNA variants within this sample encode the same CDR3. V and J are TRBV9 and TRBJ2-5, with D tentatively TRBD2 (6 bases). The germline V gene encodes CDR1 SGDLS and CDR2 YYNGEE. The CDR3 length is 14 residues. The ends were cut back, 0 bases at V and 1 base at J, with 7 bases in the middle. The CDR3 DNA follows: TGTGCCAGCAGCGTAGTCGGGGGCCAAGAGACCCAGTACTTC. This codes for CASSVVGGQETQYF.

The chain combines TRBV9 with TRBJ1-2; 10 bases are shared with TRBD1. V was pared by 4 bases and J by 2 bases, with 5 bases of the junction left unmatched. The CDR3 runs 15 residues. Per the germline V gene, CDR1 is SGDLS and CDR2 is YYNGEE. The CDR3 protein is CASSTGTGANYGYTF. CDR3 in DNA: TGTGCCAGCAGCACCGGGACAGGGGCGAACTATGGCTACACCTTC.

V and J are TRBV30 and TRBJ2-5; 12 nucleotides match TRBD2. Germline V CDR1 and CDR2: GTSNPN, SVGIG (reference sequence). The ends lost 1 base at V and 7 bases at J; junction bases unmatched: 10. This CDR3 region has 16 residues. For the CDR3, the DNA is TGTGCCTGGAGTGCAACCACACTAGCGGGAGGAGGGACCCAGTACTTC. Encoded protein: CAWSATTLAGGGTQYF.

The V gene is TRBV6-6, the J gene TRBJ2-5; either TRBD1 or TRBD2 may fit D (5 bases each). The germline V and J ends were trimmed by 3 bases and 5 bases, with 16 bases remaining between them. The length of the CDR3 is 15 residues. CDR1 MNHNY and CDR2 SVGAGI come from the germline V gene (reference sequence). CDR3 amino acids: CASSYPSPGRETQYF. CDR3 sequence (DNA): TGTGCCAGCAGTTATCCATCCCCGGGGCGGGAGACCCAGTACTTC.

This clone was seen just once. The chain recombines TRBV15 with TRBJ2-1; D unresolved. Germline V gene sequence: CDR1 LNHNV, CDR2 YYDKDF (reference sequence). The ends were cut back, 1 base at V and 2 bases at J, with 6 bases in the middle. The CDR3 is 14 residues long. In DNA form, the CDR3 reads TGTGCCACCAGCAGAGGTGGGGCCTACAATGAGCAGTTCTTC. Its translation is CATSRGGAYNEQFF.